Shown below are 13 T cell receptor beta chains from a single sample sequenced in a study of cytomegalovirus exposure and HLA in healthy donors (dated by TCRdb to 2016 to 2017). Libraries came from the immunoSEQ multiplex PCR assay. The multiplex PCR relied on a mix of 60 forward primers for TCR Vbeta segments and 13 reverse primers for TCR Jbeta segments. Here the immuneACCESS table is served through TCRdb, limited to in-frame sequences with V and J called. Missing clones are a known gap in these copies; in checked studies unresolved V genes cover under half, and the rest lacks a known reason. The sample table lists about 190,000 clones, roughly four fifths of them with a count of one. The ten largest make up 2.5% to 3.5% of the sample. Specimen: PBMCs. Receptors were obtained from a young woman in good health and CMV-seropositive.

The chain employs TRBV14 and TRBJ2-7, with D possibly being TRBD2 (5 bases). Germline V CDR1 and CDR2: SGHDN, FVKESK. This CDR3 contains 18 residues. V was pared by 1 base and J by 0 bases, with 19 bases between. The CDR3: CASSQGVWGAASSYEQYF. DNA of the CDR3: TGTGCCAGCAGCCAAGGAGTCTGGGGAGCGGCTAGCTCCTACGAGCAGTACTTC.

The chain joins TRBV5-1 to TRBJ2-1; 7 bases agree with TRBD2. CDR3 size: 17 residues. The germline V gene encodes CDR1 SGHRS and CDR2 YFSETQ. With 4 bases clipped from V and 6 bases from J, the junction kept 16 bases outside the gene matches. CDR3 sequence: CASSLGRGRAGVNEQFF. CDR3 coding DNA: TGCGCCAGCAGCCTGGGGAGGGGTCGCGCGGGAGTCAATGAGCAGTTCTTC.

The J gene is TRBJ1-5, the V gene TRBV13; D not certain. V gave up 5 bases and J gave up 5 bases, with 10 bases separating them. This CDR3 is 13 amino acids long. Germline lookup yields CDR1 PRHDT and CDR2 FYEKMQ (reference sequence). The CDR3 is CASSENRDQPQHF. The CDR3 DNA reads as TGTGCCAGCAGCGAAAACCGGGATCAGCCCCAGCATTTT.

The chain joins TRBV5-1 to TRBJ1-1; a weak D match, TRBD1 (5 bases). The CDR3 runs to 13 residues. The V end was cut by 7 bases, the J end by 6 bases, with 16 bases between. Looked up from germline, CDR1 is SGHRS and CDR2 is YFSETQ. CDR3 in DNA: TGCGCCAGCGGCAGGGAAGTTTCCTCTGAAGCTTTCTTT. Protein product: CASGREVSSEAFF.

The chain couples TRBV19 to TRBJ2-3; tentatively, D is TRBD1 (5 bases). Trimming took 4 bases from V and 0 from J, leaving 11 bases between them. The CDR3 has 15 residues. Germline CDR1 reads LNHDA; CDR2 reads SQIVND (reference sequence). The CDR3 nucleotides are TGTGCCAGTAGTAAGGGCAGGGAAAGCACAGATACGCAGTATTTT. This translates into CASSKGRESTDTQYF.

This clone was seen more than once but under ten times. V gene TRBV27 combines with J gene TRBJ1-5; TRBD1 matches at 9 bases. V shed 6 bases and J 7 bases; nucleotides not matched to a gene: 10. CDR1 and CDR2 (germline): MNHEY, SMNVEV (reference sequence). The CDR3 extends over 15 amino acids. The DNA for the CDR3 is TGTGCCAGCAGCCCACGGGACAGGGAGGACCAGCCCCAGCATTTT. Residues: CASSPRDREDQPQHF.

This clone was found once. The rearrangement joins TRBV6-6 to TRBJ2-7; D not certain. The CDR3 loop spans 13 amino acids. Trimming stripped 2 bases from V and 5 bases from J, with 10 bases between. Germline V gene sequence: CDR1 MNHNY, CDR2 SVGAGI (reference sequence). For the CDR3, the DNA is TGTGCCAGCAGTTACCCCCAATCGGACGAGCAGTACTTC. Translated: CASSYPQSDEQYF.

This chain connects TRBV27 to TRBJ2-5; D is possibly TRBD1 (6 bases). The closer fit of TRBJ2-7 to the DNA end suggests the J call may be wrong. This CDR3 contains 16 residues. Germline V lookup: CDR1 MNHEY, CDR2 SMNVEV (reference sequence). The CDR3 spells CASSLGEGGSRYEQYF. The CDR3 nucleotides read TGTGCCAGCAGTTTAGGTGAAGGGGGAAGTCGCTACGAGCAGTACTTC.

The CDR3 loop reads CASSTLTGGGQYF. The CDR3 DNA follows: TGCGCCAGCAGCACCTTGACAGGGGGCGGGCAGTACTTC. The V and J genes are TRBV5-1 and TRBJ2-5; 10 bases are a match to TRBD1. CDR1 SGHRS and CDR2 YFSETQ come from the germline V gene. The CDR3 contains 13 residues. V lost 4 bases and J lost 11; bases outside the gene matches: 8.

Remarks on this clone: A junction boundary mismatches the germline segment, possibly from a read error. V gene TRBV7-9 combines with J gene TRBJ2-7, with 7 positions matching TRBD1. CDR3 length equals 13 residues. CDR1 is SEHNR, CDR2 FQNEAQ, per germline (reference sequence). CDR3 sequence reads: CSSSYRQGNEQYF. DNA for the CDR3: TGTTCCAGCAGCTATAGACAGGGAAACGAGCAGTACTTC.

This clone was detected only a few times. The V gene is TRBV6-5, the J gene TRBJ1-6; D remains ambiguous. The CDR3 covers 14 residues. CDR1 MNHEY and CDR2 SVGAGI come from the germline V gene. Trimming left V 2 bases short and J 11 bases short, with 13 bases between. CDR3 residues: CASSYNPPGTPLHF. The CDR3 DNA follows: TGTGCCAGCAGTTACAACCCCCCGGGGACACCCCTCCACTTT.

This clone has only a few counts. V gene TRBV28 combines with J gene TRBJ1-5; D not certain. Germline CDR1 and CDR2: MDHEN and SYDVKM. The CDR3 contains 16 residues. V gave up 6 bases and J gave up 2 bases, with 17 bases separating them. The CDR3 nucleotides read TGTGCCAGCAGGGGTACTTGGAGTCGGGGCAATCAGCCCCAGCATTTT. Protein product: CASRGTWSRGNQPQHF.

This clone occurred a few times. The DNA of the CDR3 is TGTGCCAGCAGTGAAGCGAGTTCCAGGGAGCCCCAGCATTTT. Translation: CASSEASSREPQHF. V and J are TRBV6-1 and TRBJ1-5; a possible D gene is TRBD1 (5 bases). The CDR3 spans 14 residues. Trimming left V 0 bases short and J 8 bases short, with 11 bases between. Germline lookup yields CDR1 MNHNS and CDR2 SASEGT.